The 30 T cell receptor beta chains below come from one sample, sequenced in a study of blood T cell repertoires in COVID-19. Produced via immunoSEQ multiplex PCR; TCRdb's table is partial and in-frame only. The sample lists approximately 440,000 clones, about 92% occurring once. The sequenced sample consisted of PBMCs or T cells enriched from blood (not recorded which). These receptors originate from a man younger than 35 who had recovered from COVID-19.

This sequence joins TRBV20-1 and TRBJ2-5; 9 bases match TRBD2. After removal of 3 bases from V and 6 bases from J, the junction contained 8 bases not matched to a gene. The CDR3 length is 14 residues. Looked up from germline, CDR1 is DFQATT and CDR2 is SNEGSKA (reference sequence). The CDR3 region has the DNA TGCAGTGCTAGTAGCGGGGGTTCTGGCAAGACCCAGTACTTC. Its translation is CSASSGGSGKTQYF.

The chain employs TRBV7-9 and TRBJ1-2; D not resolved. The germline CDR1 and CDR2 sequences are SEHNR and FQNEAQ (reference sequence). V was shortened by 6 bases and J by 8 bases, with 13 bases between the two germline ends. The CDR3 totals 12 residues. The CDR3 sequence is CASRGEPGGYTF. The CDR3 DNA reads as TGTGCCAGCAGGGGCGAGCCAGGCGGCTACACCTTC.

The rearrangement links TRBV30 to TRBJ1-4; D gene uncertain. This CDR3 comprises 16 residues. V lost 2 bases to trimming and J lost 6 bases, with 19 bases between them. Germline V lookup: CDR1 GTSNPN, CDR2 SVGIG (reference sequence). The CDR3 is CAWSTLTSRDYEKLFF. CDR3 DNA: TGTGCCTGGAGTACCCTCACCTCCCGGGATTATGAAAAACTGTTTTTT. Together with reference TRBV30 and TRBJ1-4, the CDR3 gives the full variable domain: SQTIHQWPATLVQPVGSPLSLECTVEGTSNPNLYWYRQAAGRGLQLLFYSVGIGQISSEVPQNLSASRPQDRQFILSSKKLLLSDSGFYLCAWSTLTSRDYEKLFFGSGTQLSVL.

This clone has more than one count but fewer than ten. The chain recombines TRBV5-6 with TRBJ1-6; D gene unclear. V was cut by 4 bases and J by 6 bases, with 20 bases left in between. The CDR3 is 17 amino acids. Looked up from germline, CDR1 is SGHDT and CDR2 is YYEEEE. The CDR3 bases are TGTGCCAGCAGCATGACGGGGTACGTGTCAGGTAATTCACCCCTCCACTTT. Its protein product is CASSMTGYVSGNSPLHF.

This clone was seen a single time. V is TRBV5-6 and J is TRBJ2-2; 8 nucleotides line up with TRBD2. The ends lost 0 bases at V and 7 bases at J; junction bases unmatched: 8. Per germline, CDR1 SGHDT and CDR2 YYEEEE. This CDR3 comprises 16 residues. CDR3 in amino acids: CASSLGTSRHGGELFF. The DNA of the CDR3 is TGTGCCAGCAGCTTGGGGACTAGCCGCCATGGCGGGGAGCTGTTTTTT.

The chain is built from TRBV4-1 and TRBJ2-4; the D gene is possibly TRBD2 (5 bases). From germline, CDR1 is MGHRA and CDR2 YSYEKL. Deletions cut 3 bases from V and 3 bases from J, with 12 bases between. CDR3 length equals 15 residues. The CDR3 coding sequence is TGCGCCAGCAGCCATCGGCTCGGAGGCAAAAACATTCAGTACTTC. Its translation: CASSHRLGGKNIQYF.

V and J are TRBV11-2 and TRBJ1-6, with D hard to call. This CDR3 region has 15 residues. Germline loops: CDR1 SGHAT, CDR2 FQNNGV. Trimming took off 1 base at V and 14 bases at J, with 18 bases between the two ends. The DNA of the CDR3 is TGTGCCAGCAGCTTAGGGGTACGGGGTAATGGGACCCTCCACTTT. This gives the protein CASSLGVRGNGTLHF.

This clone was counted between two and nine times. Other nucleotide sequences in the sample specify the same CDR3. This chain links TRBV6-6 with TRBJ2-3; D is unresolved. This CDR3 spans 13 amino acids. Germline assignment: CDR1 MNHNY and CDR2 SVGAGI (reference sequence). Trimming cost V 7 bases and J 3 bases, with 11 bases left between them. The CDR3 region is CASTPSGTDTQYF. CDR3 DNA: TGTGCCAGCACCCCCTCCGGGACAGATACGCAGTATTTT.

The sample holds one count of this clone. This chain uses TRBV6-5 with TRBJ1-2, with D unclear. With 7 bases removed from V and 4 bases from J, the gap between germline ends came to 13 bases. Looked up from germline, CDR1 is MNHEY and CDR2 is SVGAGI. This CDR3 spans 13 amino acids. The CDR3 region has the DNA TGTGCCAGCACCGTGGGAGGAGGCTATGGCTACACCTTC. It codes for CASTVGGGYGYTF.

The chain employs TRBV11-2 and TRBJ1-6; TRBD1 matches at 8 bases. From germline, CDR1 is SGHAT and CDR2 FQNNGV. The CDR3 runs to 14 residues. J gave up 7 bases and V 2 bases, and 1 base lay outside the gene matches. The CDR3 region is CASSLTGGNSPLHF. DNA for the CDR3: TGTGCCAGCAGCTTAACAGGGGGAAATTCACCCCTCCACTTT.

The chain carries TRBV27 and TRBJ2-1; D may be TRBD1 (8 bases). Germline V gene data show CDR1 as MNHEY and CDR2 as SMNVEV (reference sequence). This CDR3 is built from 16 residues. Trimming removed 4 bases at V and 3 bases at J, with 16 bases between. As DNA, the CDR3 is TGTGCCAGCAGTTCCCTATACAGGGGGGGCTACAATGAGCAGTTCTTC. Protein product: CASSSLYRGGYNEQFF.

The chain carries TRBV5-6 and TRBJ2-7; the D gene is possibly TRBD1 (6 bases). The CDR3 has 13 residues. The germline V gene has CDR1 SGHDT and CDR2 YYEEEE. V was trimmed by 3 bases and J by 3 bases, leaving 10 bases between them. The CDR3 DNA sequence: TGTGCCAGCAGCTCAGGGGACCGCTACGAGCAGTACTTC. Protein sequence: CASSSGDRYEQYF.

V and J are TRBV18 and TRBJ1-1, with D unresolved. V was pared by 1 base and J by 5 bases, with 8 bases between. The CDR3 loop spans 13 amino acids. CDR1 is KGHSH, CDR2 LQKENI, per germline. CDR3 DNA: TGTGCCAGCTCACCACTGCAAGAGACTGAAGCTTTCTTT. It is translated as CASSPLQETEAFF.

This clone was seen only once. The chain is built from TRBV2 and TRBJ1-2; tentative D call: TRBD1 (6 bases). The CDR3 extends over 17 amino acids. The V end lost 2 bases, the J end lost 4 bases, and 20 bases lay between the germline ends. The germline CDR1 and CDR2 sequences are SNHLY and FYNNEI. CDR3 in amino acids: CASSEILRDTKPYGYTF. Here the CDR3 DNA reads TGTGCCAGCAGTGAAATTTTACGGGACACGAAACCCTATGGCTACACCTTC.

Turning to this clone: The sample contains more than one DNA sequence encoding this CDR3. J is TRBJ2-7 and V is TRBV11-2, with a weak D call TRBD2 (5 bases). This CDR3 is built from 12 residues. Germline CDR1 is SGHAT and CDR2 is FQNNGV. V was trimmed by 5 bases and J by 4 bases, leaving 9 bases between them. In DNA form, the CDR3 reads TGTGCCAGCAGCCTCAGAGGGTACGAGCAGTACTTC. Translating it yields CASSLRGYEQYF.

This chain connects TRBV19 to TRBJ1-1; D is possibly TRBD1 (5 bases). The CDR3 extends over 14 amino acids. Trimming took 1 base from V and 5 from J, leaving 11 bases between them. CDR1 LNHDA and CDR2 SQIVND come from the germline V gene (reference sequence). The DNA of the CDR3 is TGTGCCAGTAGTATAGGACAGAAAGGTACTGAAGCTTTCTTT. Its translation is CASSIGQKGTEAFF.

In regard to this clone: The conserved phenylalanine or tryptophan is not found at the CDR3 terminus, so this likely reflects a read error. The limits of the CDR3 on the DNA are not certain, so only TCRdb's listed CDR3 is given. The CDR3 is CASSPTPRQGAAGY. This chain connects TRBV28 to TRBJ1-1; the DNA was not compared with TRBD1, the D call given in the table. Inclusive of both ends, the CDR3 amounts to 14 amino acids. Looked up from germline, CDR1 is MDHEN and CDR2 is SYDVKM.

This clone appeared a single time. V usage is TRBV20-1 and J usage is TRBJ2-6, with 11 bases aligning to TRBD1. The CDR3 sequence is 16 residues long. The germline V gene has CDR1 DFQATT and CDR2 SNEGSKA (reference sequence). Trimming took 3 bases from V and 4 from J; bases not matched to a gene: 5. CDR3: CSASTDRGLGANVLTF. The DNA of the CDR3 is TGCAGTGCTAGTACGGACAGGGGGCTCGGGGCCAACGTCCTGACTTTC.

This chain connects TRBV11-2 to TRBJ1-3; D ambiguous. In germline, CDR1 is SGHAT, CDR2 FQNNGV. V was cut by 5 bases and J by 4 bases, with 15 bases left in between. This CDR3 contains 15 residues. CDR3 sequence: CASSDRRDGGNTIYF. The DNA for the CDR3 is TGTGCCAGCAGCGACCGACGGGATGGGGGAAACACCATATATTTT.

This chain links TRBV4-1 with TRBJ2-1; the match to TRBD1 covers 9 bases. Trimming cost V 4 bases and J 5 bases; bases outside gene matches: 18. From germline, CDR1 is MGHRA and CDR2 YSYEKL. The CDR3 runs to 19 residues. The CDR3 sequence is CASSRPGTGRDRADNEQFF. The CDR3 region has the DNA TGCGCCAGCAGCCGCCCCGGGACAGGGCGAGACCGAGCCGACAATGAGCAGTTCTTC.

The J gene is TRBJ1-5, the V gene TRBV7-8; maybe TRBD1 (5 bases). Germline V gene data show CDR1 as SGHVS and CDR2 as FQNEAQ. This CDR3 contains 16 residues. Trimming pared 1 base from V and 3 bases from J, leaving 13 bases between. CDR3 amino acids: CASSLGRVGANQPQHF. As DNA, the CDR3 is TGTGCCAGCAGCTTAGGCCGGGTAGGGGCCAATCAGCCCCAGCATTTT.

The V call is TRBV6-5, the J call TRBJ2-1; 12 bases are a match to TRBD1. There are 13 residues in the CDR3. Trimming cost V 6 bases and J 8 bases; bases outside gene matches: 2. Germline loops: CDR1 MNHEY, CDR2 SVGAGI. CDR3 in amino acids: CASRGTGGHEQFF. CDR3 bases: TGTGCCAGCAGGGGGACAGGGGGCCATGAGCAGTTCTTC.

The V gene is TRBV30, the J gene TRBJ2-1, with 14 positions matching TRBD2. The V gene's germline CDR1 is GTSNPN and CDR2 SVGIG (reference sequence). V lost 7 bases, J lost 6 bases, and 8 bases stayed unmatched. The CDR3 is 15 residues long. CDR3: CASRLAGGLGNEQFF. In nucleotides, the CDR3 is TGTGCCTCGCGACTAGCGGGAGGGCTAGGCAATGAGCAGTTCTTC.

The rearrangement joins TRBV19 to TRBJ1-5; 10 bases line up with TRBD1. The length of the CDR3 is 16 residues. V shed 5 bases, J shed 6 bases, and the junction held 10 bases outside the gene matches. The germline V gene has CDR1 LNHDA and CDR2 SQIVND (reference sequence). CDR3 sequence reads: CASSGNDRGQGQPQHF. For the CDR3, the DNA is TGTGCCAGTAGTGGTAACGACAGGGGGCAAGGTCAGCCCCAGCATTTT.

The V call is TRBV11-3, the J call TRBJ1-2; 7 bases map to TRBD1. V lost 5 bases and J lost 0; bases outside the gene matches: 9. The CDR3 has 16 residues. Germline V gene sequence: CDR1 SGHNT, CDR2 YENEEA. The CDR3 DNA is TGTGCCAGCAGCAGAGCCGGGACAGCAACTAACTATGGCTACACCTTC. Residues: CASSRAGTATNYGYTF.

Comment on this clone: One junction end disagrees with the germline gene, perhaps due to a read error. The chain carries TRBV2 and TRBJ1-6, with D hard to call. This CDR3 is 15 amino acids long. CDR1 is SNHLY and CDR2 is FYNNEI in the germline V gene. CDR3 loop: CASREGLGDNSPLHF. In DNA form, the CDR3 reads TGTGCCAGCAGGGAAGGACTAGGAGATAATTCACCCCTCCACTTT.

The chain recombines TRBV20-1 with TRBJ2-1; 8 positions match TRBD2. V shed 3 bases, J shed 2 bases, and the junction held 3 bases outside the gene matches. Germline V CDR1 and CDR2: DFQATT, SNEGSKA (reference sequence). The CDR3 spans 14 residues. The CDR3 region is CSASKRETYNEQFF. DNA of the CDR3: TGCAGTGCTAGTAAGCGGGAGACCTACAATGAGCAGTTCTTC.

J is TRBJ2-1 and V is TRBV6-1; perhaps TRBD1 as D (5 bases). The CDR3 extends over 20 amino acids. The V gene lost 0 bases and the J gene lost 0 bases, with 21 bases spanning the gap. CDR1 MNHNS and CDR2 SASEGT come from the germline V gene. In DNA, the CDR3 is TGTGCCAGCAGTGAAGCGTCATGGGGCGTCGGAGCGCGCTCCTACAATGAGCAGTTCTTC. The encoded protein is CASSEASWGVGARSYNEQFF.

The rearrangement links TRBV30 to TRBJ1-5, with a tentative D call TRBD1 (6 bases). Germline V gene data show CDR1 as GTSNPN and CDR2 as SVGIG (reference sequence). V was shortened by 4 bases and J by 6 bases, with 16 bases between the two germline ends. This CDR3 comprises 14 residues. The CDR3 nucleotides read TGTGCCTGGAAGTCTGCACAGGGCGGTCAGCCCCAGCATTTT. Amino acid sequence: CAWKSAQGGQPQHF.

The chain joins TRBV6-5 to TRBJ2-7; 8 bases fit TRBD2. CDR1 is MNHEY, CDR2 SVGAGI, per germline. Losses at the gene ends were 6 bases for V and 3 bases for J; bases not matched to a gene: 10. The CDR3 extends over 15 amino acids. CDR3: CASRDLAGKFYEQYF. For the CDR3, the DNA is TGTGCCAGCAGGGATTTAGCGGGGAAATTCTACGAGCAGTACTTC.